This T cell receptor beta chain was profiled in a study of blood T cell repertoires in COVID-19. In the study overall: From T cells, B-cell-depleted T cells, or PBMCs came the material, which was cDNA or gDNA.

This CDR3 is 11 amino acids long. CDR1 is LNHDA and CDR2 is SQIVND in the germline V gene (reference sequence). Trimming took off 7 bases at V and 8 bases at J, with 11 bases between the two ends. Repertoires were generated with immunoSEQ multiplex PCR, while TCRdb's copy carries only in-frame clones and drops some. Among approximately 170,000 clones, about 85% were seen once, and the ten largest hold around 25%. The sample was peripheral blood. The chain uses TRBV19 and TRBJ1-1, with D uncertain. The TCR was taken from a man aged 60 to 69 with acute or convalescent COVID-19. The CDR3 DNA follows: TGTGCCAGTACCGCCGGGTCCGAAGCTTTCTTT. Encoded protein: CASTAGSEAFF.